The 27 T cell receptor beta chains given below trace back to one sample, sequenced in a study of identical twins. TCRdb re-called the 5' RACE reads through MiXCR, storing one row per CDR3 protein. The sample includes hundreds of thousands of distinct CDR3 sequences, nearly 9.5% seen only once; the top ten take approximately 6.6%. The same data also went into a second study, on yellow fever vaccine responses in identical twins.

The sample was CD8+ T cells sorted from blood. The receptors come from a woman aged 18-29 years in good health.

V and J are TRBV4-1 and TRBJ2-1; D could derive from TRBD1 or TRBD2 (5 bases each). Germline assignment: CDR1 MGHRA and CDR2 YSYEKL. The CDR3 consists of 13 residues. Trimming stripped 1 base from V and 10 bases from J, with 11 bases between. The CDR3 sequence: CASSQGPGTEQFF. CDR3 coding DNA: TGCGCCAGCAGCCAAGGCCCCGGGACGGAGCAGTTCTTC.

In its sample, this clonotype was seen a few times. DNA for the CDR3: TGTGCCAGCAGCCTACTAGCGGGAGTTGAGCAGTTCTTC. This sequence encodes CASSLLAGVEQFF. The chain is built from TRBV11-2 and TRBJ2-1; TRBD2 aligns across 11 bases. CDR1 is SGHAT and CDR2 is FQNNGV in the germline V gene. Unmatched junction bases numbered 3, after V lost 5 bases and J lost 9 bases. The CDR3 totals 13 residues. The complete variable domain, with remaining parts taken from reference TRBV11-2 and TRBJ2-1, reads EAGVAQSPRYKIIEKRQSVAFWCNPISGHATLYWYQQILGQGPKLLIQFQNNGVVDDSQLPKDRFSAERLKGVDSTLKIQPAKLEDSAVYLCASSLLAGVEQFFGPGTRLTVL.

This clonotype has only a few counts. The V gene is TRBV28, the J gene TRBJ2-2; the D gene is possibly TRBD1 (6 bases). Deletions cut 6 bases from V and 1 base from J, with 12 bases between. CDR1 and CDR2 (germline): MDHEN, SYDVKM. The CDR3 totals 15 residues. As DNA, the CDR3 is TGTGCCAGCAGATTCGGGACAATGAACACCGGGGAGCTGTTTTTT. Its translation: CASRFGTMNTGELFF.

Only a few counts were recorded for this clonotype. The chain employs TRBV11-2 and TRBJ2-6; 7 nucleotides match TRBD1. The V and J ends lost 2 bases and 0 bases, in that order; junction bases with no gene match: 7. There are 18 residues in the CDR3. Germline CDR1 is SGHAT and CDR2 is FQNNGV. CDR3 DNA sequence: TGTGCCAGCAGCTTATCATGGGACAGAGGCTCTGGGGCCAACGTCCTGACTTTC. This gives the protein CASSLSWDRGSGANVLTF.

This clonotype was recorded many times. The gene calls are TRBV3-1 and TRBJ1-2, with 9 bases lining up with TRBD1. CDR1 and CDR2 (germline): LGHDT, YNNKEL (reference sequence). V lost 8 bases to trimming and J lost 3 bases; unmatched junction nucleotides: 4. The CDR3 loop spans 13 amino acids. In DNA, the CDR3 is TGTGCCAGCCGGGACAGGGTTCACTATGGCTACACCTTC. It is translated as CASRDRVHYGYTF.

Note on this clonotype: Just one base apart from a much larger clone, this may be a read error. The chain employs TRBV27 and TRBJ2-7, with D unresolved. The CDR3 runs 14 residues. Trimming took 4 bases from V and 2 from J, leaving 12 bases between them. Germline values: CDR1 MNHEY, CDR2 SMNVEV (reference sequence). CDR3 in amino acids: CASSSLAETYEQYF. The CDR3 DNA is TGTGCCAGCAGTTCCCTTGCGGAAACCTACGAGCAGTACTTC.

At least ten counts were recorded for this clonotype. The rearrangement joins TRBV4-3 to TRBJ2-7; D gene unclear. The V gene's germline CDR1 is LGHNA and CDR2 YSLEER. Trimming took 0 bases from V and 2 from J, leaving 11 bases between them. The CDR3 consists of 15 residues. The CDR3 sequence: CASSQDRATAYEQYF. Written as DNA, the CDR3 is TGCGCCAGCAGCCAAGATCGAGCGACTGCCTACGAGCAGTACTTC.

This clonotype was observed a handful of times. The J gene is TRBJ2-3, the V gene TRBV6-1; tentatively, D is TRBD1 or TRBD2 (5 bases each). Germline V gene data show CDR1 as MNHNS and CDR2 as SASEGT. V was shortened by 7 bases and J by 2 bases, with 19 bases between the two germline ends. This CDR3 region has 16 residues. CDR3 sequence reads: CASNPGQRMDTDTQYF. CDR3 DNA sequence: TGTGCCAGCAATCCAGGGCAGCGGATGGACACAGATACGCAGTATTTT.

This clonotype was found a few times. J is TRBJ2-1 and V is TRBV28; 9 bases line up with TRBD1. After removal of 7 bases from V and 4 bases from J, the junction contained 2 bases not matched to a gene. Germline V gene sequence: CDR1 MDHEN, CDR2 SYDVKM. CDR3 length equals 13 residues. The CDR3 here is CASKGQGYNEQFF. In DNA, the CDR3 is TGTGCCAGCAAGGGACAGGGATACAATGAGCAGTTCTTC.

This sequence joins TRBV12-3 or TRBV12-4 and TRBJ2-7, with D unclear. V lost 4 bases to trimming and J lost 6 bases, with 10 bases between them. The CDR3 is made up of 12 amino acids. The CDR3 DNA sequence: TGTGCCAGCAGTTCTCCCAGAAGCGAGCAGTACTTC. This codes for CASSSPRSEQYF.

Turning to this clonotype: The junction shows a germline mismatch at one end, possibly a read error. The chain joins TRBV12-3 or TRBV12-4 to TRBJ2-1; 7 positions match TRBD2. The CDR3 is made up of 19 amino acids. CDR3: CTSSFVTSLHLSSYNEQFF. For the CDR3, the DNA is TGTACCAGCAGTTTTGTGACTAGCCTCCACCTGAGCTCCTACAATGAGCAGTTCTTC.

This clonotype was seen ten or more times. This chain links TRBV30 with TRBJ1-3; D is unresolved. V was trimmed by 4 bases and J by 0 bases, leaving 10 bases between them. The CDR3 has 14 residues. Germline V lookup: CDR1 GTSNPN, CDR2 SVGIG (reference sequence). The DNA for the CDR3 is TGTGCCTGGATGACTGCCGGCTCTGGAAACACCATATATTTT. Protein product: CAWMTAGSGNTIYF.

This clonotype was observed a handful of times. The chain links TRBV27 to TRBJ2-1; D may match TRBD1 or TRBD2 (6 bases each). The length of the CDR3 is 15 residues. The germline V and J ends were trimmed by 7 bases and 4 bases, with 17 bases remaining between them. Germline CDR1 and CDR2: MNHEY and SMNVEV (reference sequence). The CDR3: CASIGGQGSYNEQFF. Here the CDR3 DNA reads TGTGCCAGCATAGGGGGGCAGGGGAGTTACAATGAGCAGTTCTTC.

The CDR3 coding sequence is TGTGCCAGCAGTTTATCGCTTAGCGGGAGTCCGGTCAACGAGCAGTACTTC. This codes for CASSLSLSGSPVNEQYF. V gene TRBV27 combines with J gene TRBJ2-7; 9 bases fit TRBD2. V shed 0 bases and J 5 bases; nucleotides not matched to a gene: 11. The germline gives CDR1 MNHEY, CDR2 SMNVEV (reference sequence). The CDR3 spans 17 residues.

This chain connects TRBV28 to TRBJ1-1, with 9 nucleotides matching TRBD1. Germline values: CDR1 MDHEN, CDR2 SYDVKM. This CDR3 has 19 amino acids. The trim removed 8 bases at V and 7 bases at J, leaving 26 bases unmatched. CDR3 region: CASPPRTQKRDREGYEAFF. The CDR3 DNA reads TGTGCCAGCCCCCCCCGAACACAGAAGAGGGACAGGGAGGGGTATGAAGCTTTCTTT.

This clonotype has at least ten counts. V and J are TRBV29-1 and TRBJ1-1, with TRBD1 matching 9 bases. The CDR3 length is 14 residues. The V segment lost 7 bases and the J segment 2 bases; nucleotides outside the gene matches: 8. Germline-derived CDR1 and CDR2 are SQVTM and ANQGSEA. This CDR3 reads CSADRDRENTEAFF. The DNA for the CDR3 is TGCAGCGCTGACCGGGACAGGGAAAACACTGAAGCTTTCTTT.

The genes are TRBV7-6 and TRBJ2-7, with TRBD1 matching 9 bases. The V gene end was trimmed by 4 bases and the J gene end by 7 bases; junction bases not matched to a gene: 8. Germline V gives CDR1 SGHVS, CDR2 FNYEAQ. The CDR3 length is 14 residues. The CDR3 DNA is TGTGCCAGCAGCTCCGGGACAGGGCCGGGGGAGCAGTACTTC. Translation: CASSSGTGPGEQYF.

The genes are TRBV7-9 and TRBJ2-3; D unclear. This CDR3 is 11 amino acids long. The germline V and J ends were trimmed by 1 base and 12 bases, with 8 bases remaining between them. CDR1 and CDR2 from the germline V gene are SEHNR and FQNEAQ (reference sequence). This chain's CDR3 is CASSLGWLQYF. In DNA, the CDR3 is TGTGCCAGCAGCTTAGGGTGGCTCCAGTATTTT.

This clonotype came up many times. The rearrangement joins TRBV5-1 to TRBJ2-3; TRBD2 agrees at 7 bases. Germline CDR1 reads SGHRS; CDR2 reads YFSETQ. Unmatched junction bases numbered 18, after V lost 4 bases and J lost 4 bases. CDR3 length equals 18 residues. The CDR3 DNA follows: TGCGCCAGCAGCGAGGGAGGGGCAGGGCTGGTTTCACCAGATACGCAGTATTTT. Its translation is CASSEGGAGLVSPDTQYF.

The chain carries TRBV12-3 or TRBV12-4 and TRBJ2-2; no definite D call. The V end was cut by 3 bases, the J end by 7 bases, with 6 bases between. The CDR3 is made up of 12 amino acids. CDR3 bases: TGTGCCAGCAGTTTCGCAATCGGGGAGCTGTTTTTT. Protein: CASSFAIGELFF.

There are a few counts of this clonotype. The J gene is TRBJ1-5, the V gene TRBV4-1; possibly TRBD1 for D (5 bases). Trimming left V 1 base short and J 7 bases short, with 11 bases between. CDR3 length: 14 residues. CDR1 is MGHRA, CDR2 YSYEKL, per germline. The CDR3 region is CASSQVQGEQPQHF. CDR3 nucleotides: TGCGCCAGCAGCCAAGTGCAGGGCGAGCAGCCCCAGCATTTT.

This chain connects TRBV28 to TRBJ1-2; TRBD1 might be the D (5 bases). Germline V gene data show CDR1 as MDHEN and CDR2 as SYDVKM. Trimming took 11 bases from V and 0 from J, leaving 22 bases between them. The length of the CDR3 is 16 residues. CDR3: CAVSTANVETNYGYTF. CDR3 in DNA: TGTGCCGTCTCGACAGCAAACGTCGAAACTAACTATGGCTACACCTTC.

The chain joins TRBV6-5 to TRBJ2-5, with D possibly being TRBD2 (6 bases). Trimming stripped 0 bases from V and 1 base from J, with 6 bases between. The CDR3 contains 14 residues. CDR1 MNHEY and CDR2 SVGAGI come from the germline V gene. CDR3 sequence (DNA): TGTGCCAGCAGTTACTCTAGCGGCCAAGAGACCCAGTACTTC. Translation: CASSYSSGQETQYF.

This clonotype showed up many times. The CDR3: CSVGGHLSSYEQYF. In DNA, the CDR3 is TGCAGCGTTGGAGGGCACCTGAGCTCCTACGAGCAGTACTTC. The chain is built from TRBV29-1 and TRBJ2-7; the D gene is possibly TRBD2 (5 bases). V lost 4 bases, J lost 0 bases, and 13 bases lay in between. The CDR3 sequence is 14 residues long. From germline, CDR1 is SQVTM and CDR2 ANQGSEA.

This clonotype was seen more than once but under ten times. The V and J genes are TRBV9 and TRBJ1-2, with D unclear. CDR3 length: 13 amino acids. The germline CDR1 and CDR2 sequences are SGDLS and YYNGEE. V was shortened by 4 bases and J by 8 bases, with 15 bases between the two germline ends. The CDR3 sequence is CASSQAPAIGYTF. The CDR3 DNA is TGTGCCAGCAGCCAAGCCCCGGCTATAGGCTACACCTTC.

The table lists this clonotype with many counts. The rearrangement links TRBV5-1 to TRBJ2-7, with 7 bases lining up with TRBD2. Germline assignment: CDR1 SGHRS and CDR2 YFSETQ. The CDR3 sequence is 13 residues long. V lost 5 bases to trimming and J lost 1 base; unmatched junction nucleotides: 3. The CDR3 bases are TGCGCCAGCAGGTCTAGCGGTTCCTACGAGCAGTACTTC. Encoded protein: CASRSSGSYEQYF.

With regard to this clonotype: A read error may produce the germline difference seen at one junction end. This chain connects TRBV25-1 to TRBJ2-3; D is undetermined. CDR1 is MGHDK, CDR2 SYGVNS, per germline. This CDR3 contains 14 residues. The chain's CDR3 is CAISDPISTDTQYF. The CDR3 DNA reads TGTGCCATCAGTGATCCCATTAGCACAGATACGCAGTATTTT.